Following are 24 T cell receptor beta chains from one sample sequenced in a study of T-cell memory formation after mild COVID-19. Each CDR3 protein is one row after TCRdb ran MiXCR on the 5' RACE reads. Here the sample spans roughly 350,000 distinct CDR3 sequences, 25% to 30% being singletons. Sequencing was performed on PBMCs or a T cell subset sorted from them (not recorded which). The receptor source for this set is an adult woman who had mild COVID-19 (a few samples of this study predate the infection). Cell type and time point are not known.

This clonotype came up a few times. The chain combines TRBV29-1 with TRBJ1-1; D is perhaps TRBD1 (5 bases). Germline CDR1 SQVTM, CDR2 ANQGSEA. This CDR3 spans 16 amino acids. Trimming removed 0 bases from V and 2 bases from J, with 16 bases in between. CDR3 DNA: TGCAGCGTTGAAGAAGTCTCGGCAGGGATTAACACTGAAGCTTTCTTT. It yields the protein CSVEEVSAGINTEAFF. Based on the CDR3 plus reference TRBV29-1 and TRBJ1-1, the full variable domain is SAVISQKPSRDICQRGTSLTIQCQVDSQVTMMFWYRQQPGQSLTLIATANQGSEATYESGFVIDKFPISRPNLTFSTLTVSNMSPEDSSIYLCSVEEVSAGINTEAFFGQGTRLTVV.

The V call is TRBV5-1, the J call TRBJ1-6, with D perhaps TRBD1 (6 bases). CDR1 is SGHRS and CDR2 is YFSETQ in the germline V gene. V lost 1 base to trimming and J lost 8 bases, with 10 bases between them. The CDR3 is 14 residues long. The CDR3, as DNA: TGCGCCAGCAGCTTGACGGGGGCGGATTCACCCCTCCACTTT. Protein product: CASSLTGADSPLHF.

The rearrangement joins TRBV4-3 to TRBJ1-1; tentative D call: TRBD1 (5 bases). The CDR3 length is 13 residues. Germline CDR1 is LGHNA and CDR2 is YSLEER. The V end was cut by 0 bases, the J end by 10 bases, with 12 bases between. The CDR3: CASSQESGTGAFF. The CDR3 DNA reads as TGCGCCAGCAGCCAAGAATCCGGGACCGGAGCTTTCTTT.

The gene calls are TRBV7-8 and TRBJ2-3; 14 bases agree with TRBD2. Trimming at V came to 5 bases and at J to 5 bases, leaving 6 bases not matched to a gene. CDR1 SGHVS and CDR2 FQNEAQ come from the germline V gene. The CDR3 has 16 residues. This chain's CDR3 is CASSPGLAGVLDTQYF. CDR3 sequence (DNA): TGTGCCAGCAGCCCGGGACTAGCGGGAGTTTTAGATACGCAGTATTTT.

The chain employs TRBV7-3 and TRBJ2-1, with 13 bases identical to TRBD2. Germline V lookup: CDR1 SGHTA, CDR2 FQGTGA. CDR3 size: 18 residues. V was pared by 5 bases and J by 0 bases, with 7 bases of the junction left unmatched. CDR3 region: CASSHVGTSGTSYNEQFF. The DNA of the CDR3 is TGTGCCAGCAGCCACGTCGGGACTAGCGGGACCTCCTACAATGAGCAGTTCTTC.

This clonotype occurred a few times. The genes are TRBV7-9 and TRBJ2-7, with a possible D match to TRBD2 (6 bases). Germline CDR1 and CDR2: SEHNR and FQNEAQ (reference sequence). This CDR3 is 15 amino acids long. V was shortened by 1 base and J by 6 bases, with 16 bases between the two germline ends. Written as DNA, the CDR3 is TGTGCCAGCAGCTTAGATGGCTTAGCCGGGGGCGAGCAGTACTTC. It yields the protein CASSLDGLAGGEQYF.

This clonotype came up many times. The CDR3 nucleotides are TGTGCCAGCAGGCCTGGAGGTTTCGGGGAGCTGTTTTTT. This codes for CASRPGGFGELFF. J is TRBJ2-2 and V is TRBV6-2 or TRBV6-3, with a tentative D call TRBD2 (5 bases). Germline loops: CDR1 MNHEY, CDR2 SVGEGT. The CDR3 contains 13 residues. V was trimmed by 6 bases and J by 7 bases, leaving 12 bases between them.

This clonotype was seen only a few times. V usage is TRBV5-1 and J usage is TRBJ2-3; 7 nucleotides agree with TRBD1. The CDR3 has 17 residues. V shed 2 bases and J 0 bases; nucleotides not matched to a gene: 9. Germline V gene data show CDR1 as SGHRS and CDR2 as YFSETQ. The CDR3 coding sequence is TGCGCCAGCAGCTTCGACAGGGTCACACCTAGCACAGATACGCAGTATTTT. Translating gives CASSFDRVTPSTDTQYF.

The chain couples TRBV6-1 to TRBJ2-1; TRBD1 aligns across 9 bases. The germline V gene encodes CDR1 MNHNS and CDR2 SASEGT. V trimming: 6 bases; J trimming: 10 bases; junction bases outside the gene matches: 7. This CDR3 is 13 amino acids long. CDR3 bases: TGTGCCAGCAGGATGACAGGGGGGGGAGAGCAGTTCTTC. It is translated as CASRMTGGGEQFF.

The J gene is TRBJ2-7, the V gene TRBV6-1; D could derive from TRBD1 or TRBD2 (5 bases each). Germline lookup yields CDR1 MNHNS and CDR2 SASEGT. V was clipped by 6 bases and J by 0 bases, with 9 bases between them. This CDR3 region has 13 residues. CDR3 in DNA: TGTGCCAGCAGGGGGGTGTTCTCCTACGAGCAGTACTTC. Translated: CASRGVFSYEQYF.

This chain connects TRBV30 to TRBJ1-5; TRBD1 agrees at 7 bases. The V and J ends lost 5 bases and 1 base, in that order; junction bases with no gene match: 11. CDR1 GTSNPN and CDR2 SVGIG come from the germline V gene (reference sequence). The CDR3 totals 16 residues. In DNA, the CDR3 is TGTGCCTGGGCTGACAGGGAACGGAGGAGCAATCAGCCCCAGCATTTT. As protein: CAWADRERRSNQPQHF.

The chain uses TRBV4-3 and TRBJ2-1, with TRBD2 identical over 7 bases. Germline CDR1 is LGHNA and CDR2 is YSLEER. The CDR3 consists of 15 residues. J gave up 5 bases and V 4 bases, and 8 bases lay outside the gene matches. The CDR3 nucleotides read TGCGCCAGCAGCCTCGGACTAGTTAGGGACAATGAGCAGTTCTTC. Its translation: CASSLGLVRDNEQFF.

This clonotype was found a few times. This rearrangement joins TRBV4-1 to TRBJ2-3; D unclear. There are 14 residues in the CDR3. Trimming removed 2 bases at V and 1 base at J, with 7 bases between. Germline-derived CDR1 and CDR2 are MGHRA and YSYEKL. The CDR3 protein is CASSQFRGTDTQYF. The CDR3 DNA reads as TGCGCCAGCAGCCAATTTCGGGGCACAGATACGCAGTATTTT.

In its sample, this clonotype was seen a few times. This sequence joins TRBV5-4 and TRBJ2-1; TRBD2 aligns across 13 bases. Germline CDR1 and CDR2: SGHNT and YYREEE (reference sequence). CDR3 size: 16 residues. J gave up 6 bases and V 0 bases, and 3 bases lay outside the gene matches. The CDR3 region is CASSLVGLAGANEQFF. CDR3 DNA: TGTGCCAGCAGCTTGGTTGGACTAGCGGGAGCCAATGAGCAGTTCTTC.

The V gene is TRBV15, the J gene TRBJ1-2; D is ambiguous. The germline gives CDR1 LNHNV, CDR2 YYDKDF (reference sequence). The CDR3 extends over 12 amino acids. V lost 9 bases and J lost 6, with 14 bases in between. The CDR3 protein is CATREGRNGYTF. The CDR3 DNA reads as TGTGCCACGAGGGAAGGGAGGAATGGCTACACCTTC.

The chain has TRBV7-2 and TRBJ1-4, with 8 bases matching TRBD1. The CDR3 is 15 amino acids. V gave up 2 bases and J gave up 3 bases; unmatched junction bases: 2. Germline assignment: CDR1 SGHTA and CDR2 FQGNSA. CDR3 DNA sequence: TGTGCCAGCAGCTTACAGGGACAGGCTAATGAAAAACTGTTTTTT. This sequence encodes CASSLQGQANEKLFF.

V gene TRBV12-3 or TRBV12-4 combines with J gene TRBJ2-7; 7 bases agree with TRBD2. The CDR3 sequence is 13 residues long. Losses at the gene ends were 8 bases for V and 3 bases for J; bases not matched to a gene: 7. This chain's CDR3 is CASPWGGNYEQYF. Here the CDR3 DNA reads TGTGCCAGCCCCTGGGGGGGAAACTACGAGCAGTACTTC.

The chain employs TRBV29-1 and TRBJ1-1, with D possibly being TRBD1 (6 bases). Looked up from germline, CDR1 is SQVTM and CDR2 is ANQGSEA. V was trimmed by 3 bases and J by 4 bases, leaving 15 bases between them. This CDR3 is built from 14 residues. The CDR3 protein is CSVEGRQASTEAFF. CDR3 sequence (DNA): TGCAGCGTTGAGGGTCGACAGGCTAGCACTGAAGCTTTCTTT. Full variable domain (rest looked up from reference TRBV29-1 and TRBJ1-1): SAVISQKPSRDICQRGTSLTIQCQVDSQVTMMFWYRQQPGQSLTLIATANQGSEATYESGFVIDKFPISRPNLTFSTLTVSNMSPEDSSIYLCSVEGRQASTEAFFGQGTRLTVV.

This clonotype was counted only a few times. The V and J genes are TRBV5-1 and TRBJ2-7, with TRBD1 matching over 7 bases. Trimming cost V 2 bases and J 3 bases; bases outside gene matches: 11. The CDR3 covers 16 residues. The V gene's germline CDR1 is SGHRS and CDR2 YFSETQ. The CDR3 DNA reads TGCGCCAGCAGCTTAGGTCGGCAGGGGGACATCTACGAGCAGTACTTC. It specifies CASSLGRQGDIYEQYF.

This chain connects TRBV12-3 or TRBV12-4 to TRBJ1-4; 9 positions agree with TRBD1. The CDR3 has 14 residues. With 8 bases clipped from V and 5 bases from J, the junction kept 6 bases outside the gene matches. The CDR3 nucleotides read TGTGCCAGCTCTAGGACAGGGGAAAATGAAAAACTGTTTTTT. Encoded protein: CASSRTGENEKLFF.

This chain joins TRBV20-1 and TRBJ2-2, with 9 nucleotides matching TRBD1. Per germline, CDR1 DFQATT and CDR2 SNEGSKA (reference sequence). The CDR3 length is 15 residues. V shed 2 bases, J shed 6 bases, and the junction held 7 bases outside the gene matches. The DNA of the CDR3 is TGCAGTGCTAGATTTAACAGGGGGCAGGCCGGGGAGCTGTTTTTT. It translates to CSARFNRGQAGELFF.

The V gene is TRBV5-1, the J gene TRBJ2-5; possible D gene TRBD1, 6 bases. This CDR3 has 13 amino acids. Germline-derived CDR1 and CDR2 are SGHRS and YFSETQ. Between the trimmed V and J ends, which lost 4 bases and 8 bases, there was a span of 15 bases. The CDR3 DNA is TGCGCCAGCAGCATATACAGGGATCGTACCCAGTACTTC. The encoded protein is CASSIYRDRTQYF.

The V gene is TRBV7-8, the J gene TRBJ2-3; D gene uncertain. Germline V CDR1 and CDR2: SGHVS, FQNEAQ. Between the trimmed V and J ends, which lost 5 bases and 0 bases, there was a span of 12 bases. The CDR3 has 15 residues. This CDR3 reads CASSQRRISTDTQYF. CDR3 sequence (DNA): TGTGCCAGCAGCCAGAGGCGGATTAGCACAGATACGCAGTATTTT. Full variable domain (rest looked up from reference TRBV7-8 and TRBJ2-3): GAGVSQSPRYKVAKRGQDVALRCDPISGHVSLFWYQQALGQGPEFLTYFQNEAQLDKSGLPSDRFFAERPEGSVSTLKIQRTQQEDSAVYLCASSQRRISTDTQYFGPGTRLTVL.

The chain combines TRBV21-1 with TRBJ2-7; the table's TRBD2 call for D was not verified on the DNA. TRBV21-1 is reported as a pseudogene. The CDR3 runs 18 residues. CDR3 in amino acids: CASSKADIAGGRRHEQYF. The CDR3 region has the DNA TGTGCCAGCAGCAAAGCGGACATAGCGGGGGGACGTCGTCACGAGCAGTACTTC.